Listed here are 26 T cell receptor beta chains from one sample, sequenced in a study of glioma-infiltrating T cells after dendritic cell vaccination. Generated by immunoSEQ multiplex PCR, the TCRdb table keeps only in-frame clones and is missing some. The sample lists around 89,000 clones; around 86% were seen once. The sequenced sample was blood, obtained before dendritic cell vaccination. Source of these receptors: a human donor with glioblastoma.

The chain has TRBV9 and TRBJ1-3; D gene uncertain. Germline lookup yields CDR1 SGDLS and CDR2 YYNGEE. The V and J ends lost 0 bases and 0 bases respectively, with 10 bases between them. This CDR3 is built from 16 residues. CDR3 coding DNA: TGTGCCAGCAGCGTAGCGGGGTCCTCCTCTGGAAACACCATATATTTT. Its protein is CASSVAGSSSGNTIYF. The whole variable domain, filled in from reference TRBV9 and TRBJ1-3, reads DSGVTQTPKHLITATGQRVTLRCSPRSGDLSVYWYQQSLDQGLQFLIQYYNGEERAKGNILERFSAQQFPDLHSELNLSSLELGDSALYFCASSVAGSSSGNTIYFGEGSWLTVV.

The table lists this clone with a few counts. The chain employs TRBV11-2 and TRBJ1-2; D gene unclear. Germline V gene lookup returns CDR1 SGHAT and CDR2 FQNNGV. Trimming pared 1 base from V and 4 bases from J, leaving 7 bases between. The CDR3 has 13 amino acids. The CDR3 bases are TGTGCCAGCAGCTTAGGGGCAGTCTATGGCTACACCTTC. Its translation is CASSLGAVYGYTF.

This chain joins TRBV9 and TRBJ1-2; the match to TRBD1 covers 8 bases. This CDR3 is built from 15 residues. Per germline, CDR1 SGDLS and CDR2 YYNGEE. Losses at the gene ends were 4 bases for V and 2 bases for J; bases not matched to a gene: 7. As DNA, the CDR3 is TGTGCCAGCAGCTCGGCGGGGGACAGGAACTATGGCTACACCTTC. Translation: CASSSAGDRNYGYTF.

The chain is built from TRBV5-1 and TRBJ1-2; 10 bases are a match to TRBD1. Unmatched junction bases numbered 9, after V lost 2 bases and J lost 2 bases. The germline V gene encodes CDR1 SGHRS and CDR2 YFSETQ. CDR3 length: 17 amino acids. DNA for the CDR3: TGCGCCAGCAGCTTAAAAACATCGGGACAGGGGAACTATGGCTACACCTTC. Translating gives CASSLKTSGQGNYGYTF.

The CDR3 loop reads CASSFNDRTEAFF. Here the CDR3 DNA reads TGTGCCAGCAGCTTCAATGACAGAACTGAAGCTTTCTTT. This chain uses TRBV7-7 with TRBJ1-1; tentatively, D is TRBD1 (5 bases). Looked up from germline, CDR1 is SSHAT and CDR2 is FNYEAQ (reference sequence). This CDR3 spans 13 amino acids. Trimming took off 3 bases at V and 5 bases at J, with 10 bases between the two ends.

The rearrangement joins TRBV18 to TRBJ2-7; perhaps TRBD1 as D (6 bases). Germline V CDR1 and CDR2: KGHSH, LQKENI. The CDR3 contains 14 residues. V dropped 2 bases and J dropped 7 bases, with 15 bases sitting between them. This chain's CDR3 is CASSPVGPGDEQYF. In DNA, the CDR3 is TGTGCCAGCTCACCAGTGGGACCAGGGGATGAGCAGTACTTC.

The chain links TRBV29-1 to TRBJ2-5; D unresolved. The CDR3 extends over 11 amino acids. In germline, CDR1 is SQVTM, CDR2 ANQGSEA. V was pared by 5 bases and J by 1 base, with 5 bases between. The DNA for the CDR3 is TGCAGCGTTTCCGGCCAAGAGACCCAGTACTTC. Its protein is CSVSGQETQYF.

The genes are TRBV19 and TRBJ1-1, with 10 bases matching TRBD1. Per the germline V gene, CDR1 is LNHDA and CDR2 is SQIVND (reference sequence). CDR3 length: 12 residues. J gave up 4 bases and V 8 bases, and 1 base lay outside the gene matches. The CDR3 nucleotides read TGTGCCAGTCGACAGGGGGCCACTGAAGCTTTCTTT. This translates into CASRQGATEAFF. Combining the CDR3 with reference TRBV19 and TRBJ1-1 gives the whole variable domain DGGITQSPKYLFRKEGQNVTLSCEQNLNHDAMYWYRQDPGQGLRLIYYSQIVNDFQKGDIAEGYSVSREKKESFPLTVTSAQKNPTAFYLCASRQGATEAFFGQGTRLTVV.

This clone was observed once. The chain employs TRBV11-3 and TRBJ2-3; 9 positions match TRBD2. The CDR3 is 16 residues long. Germline loops: CDR1 SGHNT, CDR2 YENEEA. V shed 0 bases, J shed 8 bases, and the junction held 9 bases outside the gene matches. Written as DNA, the CDR3 is TGTGCCAGCAGCTTAGAAGGGGGACTAGCAGGGTCTACGCAGTATTTT. Translation gives CASSLEGGLAGSTQYF.

This chain links TRBV5-6 with TRBJ2-7; 7 bases line up with TRBD1. The CDR3 extends over 15 amino acids. The germline CDR1 and CDR2 sequences are SGHDT and YYEEEE. The trim removed 3 bases at V and 1 base at J, leaving 7 bases unmatched. This CDR3 reads CASSSKRQGSYEQYF. The CDR3 DNA reads as TGTGCCAGCAGCTCAAAAAGACAGGGTTCCTACGAGCAGTACTTC.

This chain connects TRBV4-1 to TRBJ2-3; D is possibly TRBD1 (5 bases). CDR3 length: 16 amino acids. Germline assignment: CDR1 MGHRA and CDR2 YSYEKL. Trimming cost V 1 base and J 2 bases, with 13 bases left between them. The CDR3 DNA reads TGCGCCAGCAGCCAAGGCCCAGGGCCTGCCACAGATACGCAGTATTTT. It encodes CASSQGPGPATDTQYF.

The J gene is TRBJ2-3, the V gene TRBV27, with 8 bases that match TRBD1. Germline trimming cut 8 bases from V and 1 base from J; bases unmatched to any gene: 11. The CDR3 totals 16 residues. Germline CDR1 reads MNHEY; CDR2 reads SMNVEV (reference sequence). Here the CDR3 DNA reads TGTGCCAGCCGTCCTACCCCGGGACAGGGCACAGATACGCAGTATTTT. This encodes CASRPTPGQGTDTQYF.

This clone was counted a single time. CDR3 coding DNA: TGTGCCAGCAGCGTAGTTTGGCGTGACAGGGGTTTGTGGGGCTATGGCTACACCTTC. This codes for CASSVVWRDRGLWGYGYTF. The J gene is TRBJ1-2, the V gene TRBV7-6, with 8 bases matching TRBD1. V lost 5 bases, J lost 4 bases, and 21 bases stayed unmatched. Per the germline V gene, CDR1 is SGHVS and CDR2 is FNYEAQ. The CDR3 is 19 residues long.

This chain links TRBV18 with TRBJ2-7, with 8 nucleotides matching TRBD1. Germline loops: CDR1 KGHSH, CDR2 LQKENI. V lost 4 bases to trimming and J lost 6 bases; unmatched junction nucleotides: 11. This CDR3 spans 15 amino acids. The CDR3 sequence is CASSRGQGSAAEQYF. CDR3 nucleotides: TGTGCCAGCTCACGCGGACAGGGATCAGCGGCCGAGCAGTACTTC. Full variable domain (missing parts from reference TRBV18 and TRBJ2-7): NAGVMQNPRHLVRRRGQEARLRCSPMKGHSHVYWYRQLPEEGLKFMVYLQKENIIDESGMPKERFSAEFPKEGPSILRIQQVVRGDSAAYFCASSRGQGSAAEQYFGPGTRLTVT.

The chain carries TRBV6-5 and TRBJ2-7; D perhaps matches TRBD1 (6 bases). Trimming removed 6 bases from V and 2 bases from J, with 14 bases in between. This CDR3 is built from 14 residues. Per germline, CDR1 MNHEY and CDR2 SVGAGI. CDR3 coding DNA: TGTGCCAGCAGCCGACCGGGACACACCTACGAGCAGTACTTC. Its translation is CASSRPGHTYEQYF.

This clone was found a few times. This sequence joins TRBV6-6 and TRBJ1-5, with D perhaps matching TRBD1 (6 bases). The CDR3 contains 15 residues. Germline CDR1 MNHNY, CDR2 SVGAGI (reference sequence). The germline V and J ends were trimmed by 5 bases and 1 base, with 12 bases remaining between them. The CDR3 DNA reads as TGTGCCAGCAGTCCAACAGGGTTGAGCAATCAGCCCCAGCATTTT. Translated: CASSPTGLSNQPQHF.

A few counts support this clone. J is TRBJ1-1 and V is TRBV15, with a weak D call TRBD1 (5 bases). This CDR3 region has 15 residues. Between the trimmed V and J ends, which lost 0 bases and 0 bases, there was a span of 8 bases. Germline CDR1 is LNHNV and CDR2 is YYDKDF (reference sequence). The CDR3 DNA sequence: TGTGCCACCAGCAGAGATGGGGCAATGAACACTGAAGCTTTCTTT. This gives the protein CATSRDGAMNTEAFF. Combining the CDR3 with reference TRBV15 and TRBJ1-1 gives the whole variable domain DAMVIQNPRYQVTQFGKPVTLSCSQTLNHNVMYWYQQKSSQAPKLLFHYYDKDFNNEADTPDNFQSRRPNTSFCFLDIRSPGLGDTAMYLCATSRDGAMNTEAFFGQGTRLTVV.

In the case of this clone: One end of the junction does not line up with germline, which may come from a read error. This chain connects TRBV6-1 to TRBJ1-1, with D unresolved. The CDR3 length is 14 residues. Germline assignment: CDR1 MNHNS and CDR2 SASEGT. The CDR3 loop is CASTESRLDTEAFF. As DNA, the CDR3 is TGTGCCAGCACTGAATCGAGGTTGGACACTGAAGCTTTCTTT.

CDR3 coding DNA: TGTGCCAGCAGCTTAGTGAGCCCTGAAGCTTTCTTT. Translating gives CASSLVSPEAFF. The V and J genes are TRBV7-9 and TRBJ1-1; D is uncertain. The V end was cut by 1 base, the J end by 6 bases, with 6 bases between. This CDR3 contains 12 residues. Germline assignment: CDR1 SEHNR and CDR2 FQNEAQ (reference sequence).

This chain uses TRBV7-2 with TRBJ2-1, with a weak D call TRBD2 (6 bases). Trimming shortened V by 5 bases and J by 5 bases, and 22 bases separated the two germline ends. Germline V lookup: CDR1 SGHTA, CDR2 FQGNSA. The CDR3 length is 17 residues. CDR3 sequence reads: CASSEPSVAGSHNEQFF. DNA of the CDR3: TGTGCCAGCAGCGAACCTAGCGTCGCGGGGAGCCACAATGAGCAGTTCTTC.

This clone was seen once. The V and J genes are TRBV5-4 and TRBJ2-5, with no clear D. The CDR3 spans 13 residues. From germline, CDR1 is SGHNT and CDR2 YYREEE (reference sequence). Trimming removed 3 bases at V and 0 bases at J, with 6 bases between. For the CDR3, the DNA is TGTGCCAGCAGCTCTAGAGACCAAGAGACCCAGTACTTC. Translation gives CASSSRDQETQYF.

The rearrangement uses TRBV12-5 and TRBJ1-2, with 8 positions matching TRBD1. Germline CDR1 reads LGHNT; CDR2 reads FRNRAP. Germline trimming cut 3 bases from V and 7 bases from J; bases unmatched to any gene: 10. CDR3 length: 15 residues. The CDR3 loop is CASGFVADRDSGYTF. CDR3 sequence (DNA): TGTGCTAGTGGTTTCGTCGCGGACAGGGACTCTGGCTACACCTTC.

The genes are TRBV15 and TRBJ2-1; 14 bases fit TRBD2. V shed 5 bases, J shed 5 bases, and the junction held 2 bases outside the gene matches. Germline V gene sequence: CDR1 LNHNV, CDR2 YYDKDF (reference sequence). The CDR3 consists of 15 residues. The CDR3 spells CATSRTSGRNNEQFF. The CDR3 region has the DNA TGTGCCACCAGCCGGACTAGCGGGAGGAACAATGAGCAGTTCTTC.

This chain's CDR3 is CSVEGNEGLGYEQYF. In nucleotides, the CDR3 is TGCAGCGTTGAAGGTAATGAGGGTTTGGGCTACGAGCAGTACTTC. The chain uses TRBV29-1 and TRBJ2-7; TRBD2 might be the D (5 bases). Germline V gene data show CDR1 as SQVTM and CDR2 as ANQGSEA. V shed 1 base and J shed 3 bases, with 16 bases lying between them. The CDR3 has 15 amino acids.

The genes are TRBV4-1 and TRBJ1-2, with D maybe TRBD1 (6 bases). The germline CDR1 and CDR2 sequences are MGHRA and YSYEKL. Between the trimmed V and J ends, which lost 4 bases and 4 bases, there was a span of 16 bases. The CDR3 has 15 amino acids. The CDR3 reads CASSRLLGAGYGYTF. The CDR3 coding sequence is TGCGCCAGCAGCCGTCTATTGGGGGCAGGCTATGGCTACACCTTC.

The chain is built from TRBV19 and TRBJ1-1; D possibly corresponds to TRBD1 (5 bases). The length of the CDR3 is 16 residues. V lost 5 bases and J 0 bases, leaving 16 bases between the germline ends. The germline CDR1 and CDR2 sequences are LNHDA and SQIVND (reference sequence). This chain's CDR3 is CASSPYGGTVNTEAFF. For the CDR3, the DNA is TGTGCCAGTAGTCCCTATGGAGGGACGGTGAACACTGAAGCTTTCTTT.